Included here is one T cell receptor beta chain sequence, with context. The antigen it recognizes is unknown. Nothing much larger sits one base from this clone, and base qualities are not available. V loses 0 bases of germline sequence and J loses 1 base, and the interval between the two ends is 10 bases. CDR1 SGDLS and CDR2 YYNGEE were looked up in the germline V gene. Spanning cysteine to phenylalanine, the CDR3 consists of 15 amino acids. The kept DNA is CDR3 alone, 45 bases in frame from the first base. This sample was taken from a study of blood T cell repertoires in COVID-19 (dated by TCRdb to about 2020). As for the study more broadly: Samples from collaborators originated in the United States, Italy and Spain and spanned both the acute and convalescent phases of COVID-19. Where HLA class I and class II types were available, the types were taken from metadata supplied by the sample provider, not from assay-based typing. Subjects who had been exposed to COVID-19, were actively infected with it, or had recovered from it provided the deeply sampled blood TCRbeta repertoires that made up the dataset. Sample metadata almost always included a de-identified subject ID, COVID-19 status, age in years and sex. The repertoires were released in a freely available public database meant as a resource for research on the immune response to SARS-CoV-2. The samples were drawn from the first 160 participants of the ongoing ImmuneRACE study and from 950 to 1,500 subjects provided by 6 global collaborators. The material from the prospective study consisted of cDNA or gDNA derived from T cells, B-cell-depleted T cells, or PBMCs.

Paper-wide results and their limitations: The amount of clinical and demographic metadata varied by source and participant and was provided uncurated.

Participants in the prospective study were enrolled through a virtual design, were aged roughly 18 to 100 years, and lived in approximately 25 United States geographic areas. In the prospective study, cohorts were assigned on the basis of participant-reported clinical history obtained from a screening survey and a study questionnaire. ImmuneRACE Cohort 3 recovered participants were defined by two consecutive negative NP/OP PCR tests, healthcare professional clearance, or symptom resolution. Mobile phlebotomists in the prospective study collected whole blood, serum and a nasopharyngeal or oropharyngeal swab from every participant. Additional blood draws and questionnaires over an approximately 2-month period could optionally be provided by prospective study participants. Before DNA extraction, blood samples from the prospective study were shipped at room temperature or frozen. TCRbeta CDR3 regions were amplified from genomic DNA by means of the immunoSEQ Assay, a bias-controlled multiplex PCR. The authors processed their data as follows. The number of nucleated cells in each sample was estimated by amplification of reference gene primers within the assay. To quantify the absolute abundance of each unique TCRbeta CDR3 rearrangement, sequence reads were collapsed and filtered. For each sample, productive Simpson clonality was calculated as the square root of Simpson's diversity index over productive rearrangements. In its TCRdb copy, this immuneACCESS table keeps in-frame sequences only and misses some clones. Where compared with another copy, unresolved V genes explain less than half of these, and the others have no known cause. That table furnishes V, J and clone size, whereas the DNA furnished D and trimming. Counted in this sample were around 120,000 clones; 70% to 90% of them appeared once. The ten biggest clones cover under 2.5% of the sample.

The TCR originated in a woman aged 50 to 60 who had recovered from COVID-19. The V gene is TRBV9 and the J gene is TRBJ2-5; TRBD2 could be the D gene, as 6 bases match. The source material was PBMCs or T cells enriched from blood (not recorded which). The CDR3 amino acid sequence is: CASSVVGGAQETQYF. The bases read TGTGCCAGCAGCGTAGTCGGGGGAGCCCAAGAGACCCAGTACTTC.